Listed here are 11 T cell receptor beta chains from one sample, sequenced in a study of neurological immune-mediated disorders. MiXCR, applied by TCRdb to the 5' RACE reads, yields one record per CDR3 protein. The data contain around 94,000 distinct CDR3 sequences, 3.5% to 4% of them singletons. The material sequenced was PBMCs. The source of these receptors is a woman aged 18-29 years with multiple sclerosis.

This clonotype occurred a few times. V and J are TRBV6-2 or TRBV6-3 and TRBJ2-3; 10 bases align to TRBD2. The CDR3 extends over 15 amino acids. Per germline, CDR1 MNHEY and CDR2 SVGEGT. Trimming removed 6 bases from V and 3 bases from J; junction bases left unmatched: 6. The CDR3 region has the DNA TGTGCCAGCAGCCTTCTAGCGGGAGAGACAGATACGCAGTATTTT. This translates into CASSLLAGETDTQYF.

This clonotype was detected ten times or more. The chain is built from TRBV4-1 and TRBJ1-5, with D possibly matching TRBD1 (5 bases). The CDR3 runs 16 residues. Trimming removed 0 bases from V and 4 bases from J, with 13 bases in between. CDR1 and CDR2 from the germline V gene are MGHRA and YSYEKL. The CDR3 reads CASSQDGGLGNQPQHF. CDR3 sequence (DNA): TGCGCCAGCAGCCAAGATGGGGGTTTAGGGAATCAGCCCCAGCATTTT.

This clonotype was detected ten times or more. J is TRBJ1-5 and V is TRBV28, with D tentatively TRBD1 (6 bases). Germline V gene data show CDR1 as MDHEN and CDR2 as SYDVKM. Trimming shortened V by 2 bases and J by 6 bases, and 20 bases separated the two germline ends. CDR3 length: 17 residues. The CDR3: CASSLPRQGSGVQPQHF. In nucleotides, the CDR3 is TGTGCCAGCAGTTTACCACGCCAGGGGAGTGGGGTTCAGCCCCAGCATTTT.

This clonotype was seen repeatedly, ten times or more. This chain joins TRBV18 and TRBJ2-7; D is perhaps TRBD1 (6 bases). CDR1 is KGHSH and CDR2 is LQKENI in the germline V gene. V gave up 2 bases and J gave up 3 bases, with 14 bases separating them. The CDR3 consists of 15 residues. The CDR3 bases are TGTGCCAGCTCACCATTCATGGACAGATTCTACGAGCAGTACTTC. It codes for CASSPFMDRFYEQYF.

This clonotype was picked up many times. The chain recombines TRBV7-2 with TRBJ2-1; 9 bases agree with TRBD2. The CDR3 runs 17 residues. Germline values: CDR1 SGHTA, CDR2 FQGNSA. Trimming removed 3 bases from V and 4 bases from J; junction bases left unmatched: 10. CDR3 sequence: CASSLKRGRGGYNEQFF. The DNA of the CDR3 is TGTGCCAGCAGCTTGAAACGAGGGCGGGGGGGATACAATGAGCAGTTCTTC.

This clonotype occurred many times. The chain links TRBV6-2 or TRBV6-3 to TRBJ2-2; no definite D call. Looked up from germline, CDR1 is MNHEY and CDR2 is SVGEGT. CDR3 size: 11 residues. Deletions cut 6 bases from V and 6 bases from J, with 5 bases between. The CDR3, as DNA: TGTGCCAGCAGCAACGCCGGGGAGCTGTTTTTT. Amino acid sequence: CASSNAGELFF.

This clonotype was counted at least ten times. CDR3 sequence (DNA): TGCGCCAGCAGCTTCGAGGCAGGGACCCAGCCCCAGCATTTT. Protein: CASSFEAGTQPQHF. V gene TRBV5-1 combines with J gene TRBJ1-5; a weak D match, TRBD1 (5 bases). In germline, CDR1 is SGHRS, CDR2 YFSETQ. Trimming stripped 2 bases from V and 7 bases from J, with 13 bases between. The CDR3 has 14 residues.

The sample holds many counts of this clonotype. The V call is TRBV20-1, the J call TRBJ2-1; 7 bases agree with TRBD2. Germline V gives CDR1 DFQATT, CDR2 SNEGSKA (reference sequence). The CDR3 is made up of 16 amino acids. V shed 6 bases, J shed 0 bases, and the junction held 11 bases outside the gene matches. The CDR3 DNA follows: TGCAGTGCCCTGATGGGTAGCGGGCACTCCTACAATGAGCAGTTCTTC. It yields the protein CSALMGSGHSYNEQFF.

Note on this clonotype: One junction end does not reproduce the germline sequence, and a read error may be involved. The chain links TRBV6-6 to TRBJ1-5; D is unresolved. The CDR3 consists of 12 residues. The V gene's germline CDR1 is MNHNY and CDR2 SVGAGI (reference sequence). The CDR3 coding sequence is TGTGCCAGCAGAGAAAGCAATAAGACCCAGAATTTT. Its translation is CASRESNKTQNF.

This clonotype was found many times. This chain links TRBV6-5 with TRBJ2-1; 11 bases are shared with TRBD2. The germline V gene encodes CDR1 MNHEY and CDR2 SVGAGI. This CDR3 region has 15 residues. Trimming at V came to 6 bases and at J to 2 bases, leaving 3 bases not matched to a gene. CDR3 bases: TGTGCCAGCAGACCTAGCGGGGGGACCTACAATGAGCAGTTCTTC. Its protein is CASRPSGGTYNEQFF.

V and J are TRBV20-1 and TRBJ1-4; D unresolved. CDR3 length: 14 amino acids. Germline V lookup: CDR1 DFQATT, CDR2 SNEGSKA (reference sequence). The germline V and J ends were trimmed by 4 bases and 6 bases, with 15 bases remaining between them. For the CDR3, the DNA is TGCAGTGCTAAGGACCCACAACGGGATGAAAAACTGTTTTTT. It yields the protein CSAKDPQRDEKLFF.